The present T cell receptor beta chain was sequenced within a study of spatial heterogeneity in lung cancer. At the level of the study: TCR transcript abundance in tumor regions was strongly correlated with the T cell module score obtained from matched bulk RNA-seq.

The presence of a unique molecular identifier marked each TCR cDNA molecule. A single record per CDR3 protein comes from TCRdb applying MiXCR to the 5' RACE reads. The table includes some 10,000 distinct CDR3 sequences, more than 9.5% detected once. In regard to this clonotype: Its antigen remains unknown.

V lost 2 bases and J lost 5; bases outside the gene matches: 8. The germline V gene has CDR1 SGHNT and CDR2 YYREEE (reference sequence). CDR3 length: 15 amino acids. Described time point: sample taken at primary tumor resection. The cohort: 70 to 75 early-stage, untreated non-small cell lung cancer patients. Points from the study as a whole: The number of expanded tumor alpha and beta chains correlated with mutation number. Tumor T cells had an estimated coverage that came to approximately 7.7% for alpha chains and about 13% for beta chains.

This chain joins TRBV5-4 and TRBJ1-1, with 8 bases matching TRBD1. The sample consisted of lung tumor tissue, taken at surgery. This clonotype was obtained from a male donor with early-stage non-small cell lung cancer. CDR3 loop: CASSLASGGWTEAFF. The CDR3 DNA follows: TGTGCCAGCAGCTTAGCCTCAGGGGGCTGGACTGAAGCTTTCTTT.